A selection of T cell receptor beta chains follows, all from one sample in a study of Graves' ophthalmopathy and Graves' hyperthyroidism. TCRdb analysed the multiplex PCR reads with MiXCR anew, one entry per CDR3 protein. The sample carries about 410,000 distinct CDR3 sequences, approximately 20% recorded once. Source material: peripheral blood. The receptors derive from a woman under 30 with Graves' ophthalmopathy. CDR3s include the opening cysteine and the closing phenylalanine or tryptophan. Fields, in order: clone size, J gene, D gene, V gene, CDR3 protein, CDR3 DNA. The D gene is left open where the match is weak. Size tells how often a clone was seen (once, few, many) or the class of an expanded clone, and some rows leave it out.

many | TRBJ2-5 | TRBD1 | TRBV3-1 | CASSHQGEETQYF | TGTGCCAGCAGCCACCAGGGGGAAGAGACCCAGTACTTC
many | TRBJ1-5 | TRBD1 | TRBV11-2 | CASSLDRWRGDRIQPQHF | TGTGCCAGCAGCTTGGACAGGTGGCGGGGAGACAGGATTCAGCCCCAGCATTTT
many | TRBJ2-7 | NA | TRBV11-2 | CASSPRQGQVGRYF | TGTGCCAGCAGCCCCCGACAGGGACAAGTCGGGAGGTACTTC
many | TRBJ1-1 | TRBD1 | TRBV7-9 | CASSFDPGQGADTEAFF | TGTGCCAGCAGCTTCGACCCGGGACAGGGGGCGGACACTGAAGCTTTCTTT
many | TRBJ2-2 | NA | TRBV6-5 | CATYPRLARGTGELFF | TGTGCCACTTACCCCAGGCTGGCGCGAGGCACCGGGGAGCTGTTTTTT
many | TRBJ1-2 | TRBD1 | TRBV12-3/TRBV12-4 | CAGSLVAGGLHGYTF | TGTGCCGGCAGTTTAGTGGCAGGGGGCCTCCATGGCTACACCTTC
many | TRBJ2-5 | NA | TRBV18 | CASSQVPRETQYF | TGTGCCAGCTCACAGGTGCCTCGAGAGACCCAGTACTTC
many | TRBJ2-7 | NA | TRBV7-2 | CASRYRGSTVGEQYF | TGTGCCAGCAGATACCGGGGCTCGACCGTAGGGGAGCAGTACTTC
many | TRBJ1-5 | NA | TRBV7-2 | CASSLAAAPEGNQPQHF | TGTGCCAGCAGCTTAGCCGCGGCACCCGAGGGGAATCAGCCCCAGCATTTT
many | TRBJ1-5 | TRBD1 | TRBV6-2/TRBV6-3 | CASSQPPTGRSNQPQHF | TGTGCCAGCAGCCAACCCCCGACAGGGCGCAGCAATCAGCCCCAGCATTTT
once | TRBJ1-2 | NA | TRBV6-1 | CASRADTSYGYTF | TGTGCCAGCAGAGCCGACACTTCATATGGCTACACCTTC
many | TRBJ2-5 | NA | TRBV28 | CASSSTDRQETQYF | TGTGCCAGCAGTTCGACGGATAGACAAGAGACCCAGTACTTC
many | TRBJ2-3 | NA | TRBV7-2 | CASRAGDTQYF | TGTGCCAGCCGTGCGGGGGATACGCAGTATTTT
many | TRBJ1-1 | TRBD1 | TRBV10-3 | CATHTGTGGVGSEAFF | TGTGCCACCCACACCGGGACAGGGGGCGTTGGGTCTGAAGCTTTCTTT
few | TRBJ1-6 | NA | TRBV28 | CASSFRGLSNSPLHF | TGTGCCAGCAGTTTTAGGGGCCTAAGTAATTCACCCCTCCACTTT
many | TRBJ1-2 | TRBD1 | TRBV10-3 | CAIRGTGYGYTF | TGTGCCATCAGAGGGACAGGGTACGGCTACACCTTC
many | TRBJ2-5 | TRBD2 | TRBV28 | CASSLLEASGRSRETQYF | TGTGCCAGCAGTTTATTAGAGGCTAGCGGGAGGAGTCGAGAGACCCAGTACTTC
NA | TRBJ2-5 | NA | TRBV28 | CASTTATGGGETQYF | TGTGCCAGCACGACCGCTACCGGAGGAGGGGAGACCCAGTACTTC
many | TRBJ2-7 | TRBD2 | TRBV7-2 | CASSSGRAGAPYEQYF | TGTGCCAGCAGCTCAGGGCGAGCGGGAGCCCCCTACGAGCAGTACTTC
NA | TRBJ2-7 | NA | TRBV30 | CAWSVRGPVQYF | TGTGCCTGGAGTGTACGCGGTCCCGTGCAGTACTTC
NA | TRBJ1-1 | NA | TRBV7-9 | CASSLGSGSEAFF | TGTGCCAGCAGCTTAGGATCAGGGAGTGAAGCTTTCTTT
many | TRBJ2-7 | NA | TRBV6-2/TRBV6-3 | CASSYQGRVYEQYF | TGTGCCAGCAGTTACCAGGGCAGGGTCTACGAGCAGTACTTC
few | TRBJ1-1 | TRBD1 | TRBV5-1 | CASSLETPTGNEAFF | TGCGCCAGCAGCTTGGAAACCCCGACAGGGAATGAAGCTTTCTTT
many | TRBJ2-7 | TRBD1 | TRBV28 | CASSTLGTGNYEQYF | TGTGCCAGCAGCACCCTCGGGACAGGAAACTACGAGCAGTACTTC
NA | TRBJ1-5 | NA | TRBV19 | CASTPDRRQPQHF | TGTGCCAGTACCCCCGACAGGCGTCAGCCCCAGCATTTT
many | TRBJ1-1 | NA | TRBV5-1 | CASSLGKRAEAFF | TGCGCCAGCAGCTTGGGGAAGCGGGCTGAAGCTTTCTTT
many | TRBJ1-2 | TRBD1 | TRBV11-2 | CASSSRGTGGHYGYTF | TGTGCCAGCAGCTCTCGGGGGACAGGGGGGCACTATGGCTACACCTTC
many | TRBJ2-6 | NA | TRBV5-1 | CASSETGSGANVLTF | TGCGCCAGCAGCGAAACAGGGTCTGGGGCCAACGTCCTGACTTTC
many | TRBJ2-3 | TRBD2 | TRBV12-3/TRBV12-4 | CASSLRLAGAISTDTQYF | TGTGCCAGCAGTTTACGGCTAGCGGGAGCCATCAGCACAGATACGCAGTATTTT
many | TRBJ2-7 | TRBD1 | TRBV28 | CASSLGAGTVNEQYF | TGTGCCAGCAGTTTGGGAGCCGGGACAGTAAACGAGCAGTACTTC
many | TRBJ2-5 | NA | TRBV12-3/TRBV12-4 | CASSLGDRVIETQYF | TGTGCCAGCAGTTTAGGGGATCGGGTTATCGAGACCCAGTACTTC
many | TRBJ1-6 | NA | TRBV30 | CAWRVDWSSYNSPLHF | TGTGCCTGGAGGGTGGATTGGAGCTCCTATAATTCACCCCTCCACTTT
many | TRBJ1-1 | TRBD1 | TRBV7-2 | CASSPWTGETEAFF | TGTGCCAGCAGCCCATGGACAGGTGAGACTGAAGCTTTCTTT
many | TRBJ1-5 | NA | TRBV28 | CASSPQGIRNQPQHF | TGTGCCAGCAGCCCCCAGGGTATTCGCAATCAGCCCCAGCATTTT
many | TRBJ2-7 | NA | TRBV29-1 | CSVDGGVSGQYF | TGCAGCGTTGACGGGGGAGTAAGCGGGCAGTACTTC
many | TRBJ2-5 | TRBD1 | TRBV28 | CASSPRTGPPQETQYF | TGTGCCAGCAGTCCCCGGACAGGGCCTCCGCAAGAGACCCAGTACTTC
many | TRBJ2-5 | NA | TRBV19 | CASSIDWQGKETQYF | TGTGCCAGTAGTATAGATTGGCAGGGCAAAGAGACCCAGTACTTC
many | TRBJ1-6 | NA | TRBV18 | CASSPRANNSPLHF | TGTGCCAGCTCACCGAGGGCCAATAATTCACCCCTCCACTTT
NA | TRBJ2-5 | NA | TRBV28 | CASSPSHGGTLETQYF | TGTGCCAGCAGCCCAAGCCACGGGGGTACTTTGGAGACCCAGTACTTC
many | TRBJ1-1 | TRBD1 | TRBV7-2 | CASSNRGGQAFF | TGTGCCAGCAGCAACAGGGGGGGGCAAGCTTTCTTT